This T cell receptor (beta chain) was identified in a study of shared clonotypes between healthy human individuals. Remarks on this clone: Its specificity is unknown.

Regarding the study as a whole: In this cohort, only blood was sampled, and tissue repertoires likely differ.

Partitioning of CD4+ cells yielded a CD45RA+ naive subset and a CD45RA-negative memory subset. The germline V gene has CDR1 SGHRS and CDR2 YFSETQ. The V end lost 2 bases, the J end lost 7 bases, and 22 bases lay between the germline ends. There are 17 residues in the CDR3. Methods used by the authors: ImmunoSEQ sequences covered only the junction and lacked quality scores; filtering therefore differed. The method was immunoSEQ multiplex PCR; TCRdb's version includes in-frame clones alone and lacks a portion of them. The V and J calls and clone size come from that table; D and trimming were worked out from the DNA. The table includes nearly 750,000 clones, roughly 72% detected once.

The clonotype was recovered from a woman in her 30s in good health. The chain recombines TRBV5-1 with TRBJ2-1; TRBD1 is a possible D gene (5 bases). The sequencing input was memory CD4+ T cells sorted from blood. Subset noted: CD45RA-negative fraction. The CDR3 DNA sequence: TGCGCCAGCAGCTTAGAACGTGGGGCGCAGGCGTGGAATGAGCAGTTCTTC. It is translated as CASSLERGAQAWNEQFF. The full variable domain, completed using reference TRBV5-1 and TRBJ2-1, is KAGVTQTPRYLIKTRGQQVTLSCSPISGHRSVSWYQQTPGQGLQFLFEYFSETQRNKGNFPGRFSGRQFSNSRSEMNVSTLELGDSALYLCASSLERGAQAWNEQFFGPGTRLTVL.